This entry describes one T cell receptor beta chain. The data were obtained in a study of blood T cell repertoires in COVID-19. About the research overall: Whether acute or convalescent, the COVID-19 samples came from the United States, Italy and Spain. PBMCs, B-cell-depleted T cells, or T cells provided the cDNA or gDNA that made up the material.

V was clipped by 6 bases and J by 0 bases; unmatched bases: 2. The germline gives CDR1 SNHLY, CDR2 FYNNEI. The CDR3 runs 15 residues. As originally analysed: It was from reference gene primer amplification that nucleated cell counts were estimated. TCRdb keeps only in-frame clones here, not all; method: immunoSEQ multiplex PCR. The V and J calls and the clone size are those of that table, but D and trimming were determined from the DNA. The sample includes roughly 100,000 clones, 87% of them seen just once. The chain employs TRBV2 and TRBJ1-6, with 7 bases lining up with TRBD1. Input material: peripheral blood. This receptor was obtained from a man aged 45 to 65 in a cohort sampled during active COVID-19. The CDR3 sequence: CASSSGGSYNSPLHF. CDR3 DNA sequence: TGTGCCAGCAGCTCAGGGGGCTCCTATAATTCACCCCTCCACTTT.